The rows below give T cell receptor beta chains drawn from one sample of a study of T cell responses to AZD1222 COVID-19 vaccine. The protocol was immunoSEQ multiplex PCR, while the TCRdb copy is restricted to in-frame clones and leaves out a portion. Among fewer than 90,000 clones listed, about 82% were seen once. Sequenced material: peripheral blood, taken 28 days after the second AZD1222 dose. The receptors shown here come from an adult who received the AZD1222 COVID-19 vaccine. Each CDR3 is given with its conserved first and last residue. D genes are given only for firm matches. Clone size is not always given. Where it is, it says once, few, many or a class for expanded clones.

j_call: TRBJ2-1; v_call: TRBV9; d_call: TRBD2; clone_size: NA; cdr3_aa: CASSGASGSSYNEQFF; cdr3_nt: TGTGCCAGCAGCGGGGCTAGCGGGAGCTCCTACAATGAGCAGTTCTTC
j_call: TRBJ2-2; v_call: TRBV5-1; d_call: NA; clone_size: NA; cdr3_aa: CASSLAQGATGELFF; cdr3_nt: TGCGCCAGCAGCTTGGCCCAGGGTGCCACCGGGGAGCTGTTTTTT
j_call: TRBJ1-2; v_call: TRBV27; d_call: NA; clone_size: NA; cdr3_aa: CASSTTYTNYGYTF; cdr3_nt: TGTGCCAGCAGTACGACATATACTAACTATGGCTACACCTTC
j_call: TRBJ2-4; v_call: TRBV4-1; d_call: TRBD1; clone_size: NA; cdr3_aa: CASSQGAGQGGRAKNIQYF; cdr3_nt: TGCGCCAGCAGCCAAGGGGCCGGACAGGGGGGACGGGCCAAAAACATTCAGTACTTC
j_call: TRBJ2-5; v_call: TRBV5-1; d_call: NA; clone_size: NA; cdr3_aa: CASSLQGRRQETQYF; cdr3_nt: TGCGCCAGCAGCCTGCAGGGACGGCGGCAAGAGACCCAGTACTTC
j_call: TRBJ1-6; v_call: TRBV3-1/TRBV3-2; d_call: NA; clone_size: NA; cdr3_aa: CASSHRCGSDDNSPLHF; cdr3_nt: TGTGCCAGCAGCCATCGGTGCGGATCTGACGATAATTCACCCCTCCACTTT
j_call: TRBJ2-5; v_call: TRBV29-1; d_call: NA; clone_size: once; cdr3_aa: CSVARQTQETQYF; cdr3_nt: TGCAGCGTGGCTAGACAGACCCAAGAGACCCAGTACTTC
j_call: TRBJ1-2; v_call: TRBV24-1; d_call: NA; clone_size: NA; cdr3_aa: CATSSVGADYGYTF; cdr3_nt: TGTGCCACCAGTTCTGTCGGGGCGGACTATGGCTACACCTTC
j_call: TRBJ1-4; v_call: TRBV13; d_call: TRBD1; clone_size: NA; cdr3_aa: CASSLGPGTGDEKLFF; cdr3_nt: TGTGCCAGCAGCTTAGGGCCCGGGACAGGGGACGAAAAACTGTTTTTT
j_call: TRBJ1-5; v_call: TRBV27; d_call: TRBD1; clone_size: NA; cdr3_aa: CASSSTAGTGNQPQHF; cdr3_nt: TGTGCCAGCAGCTCTACAGCCGGGACAGGGAATCAGCCCCAGCATTTT
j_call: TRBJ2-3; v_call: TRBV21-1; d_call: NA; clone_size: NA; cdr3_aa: CASSKDREAARTDTQYF; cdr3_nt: TGTGCCAGCAGCAAAGATCGGGAAGCGGCCCGCACAGATACGCAGTATTTT
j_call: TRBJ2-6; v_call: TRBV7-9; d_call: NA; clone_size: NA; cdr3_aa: CASSFSGQRVSGANVLTF; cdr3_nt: TGTGCCAGCAGCTTCAGTGGTCAACGGGTGTCTGGGGCCAACGTCCTGACTTTC
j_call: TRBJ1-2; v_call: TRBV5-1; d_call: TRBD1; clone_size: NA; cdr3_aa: CASSPTMDRTHGYTF; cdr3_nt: TGCGCCAGCAGCCCCACCATGGACAGGACACATGGCTACACCTTC
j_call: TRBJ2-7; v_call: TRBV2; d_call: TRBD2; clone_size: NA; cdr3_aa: CASSLTAGIAYEQYF; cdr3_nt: TGTGCCAGCTCACTTACAGCGGGGATCGCCTACGAGCAGTACTTC
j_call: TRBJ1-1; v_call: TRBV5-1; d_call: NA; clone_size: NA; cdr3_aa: CASRESRNTEAFF; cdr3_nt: TGCGCCAGCAGAGAATCCAGGAACACTGAAGCTTTCTTT
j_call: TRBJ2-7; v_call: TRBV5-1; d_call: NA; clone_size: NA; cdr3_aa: CASSYDGSYEQYF; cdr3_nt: TGCGCCAGCAGCTACGACGGGTCCTACGAGCAGTACTTC
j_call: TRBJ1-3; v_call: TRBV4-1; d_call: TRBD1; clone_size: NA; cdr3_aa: CASSQPKEGQRGGNTIYF; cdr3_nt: TGCGCCAGCAGCCAGCCCAAGGAGGGACAGAGAGGAGGAAACACCATATATTTT
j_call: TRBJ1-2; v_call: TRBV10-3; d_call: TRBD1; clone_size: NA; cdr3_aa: CAITGQGHYGYTF; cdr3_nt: TGTGCCATCACCGGACAGGGTCACTATGGCTACACCTTC
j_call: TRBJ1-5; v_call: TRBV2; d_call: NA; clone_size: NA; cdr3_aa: CASQLQSSNQPQHF; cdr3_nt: TGTGCCAGCCAGTTACAGAGTAGCAATCAGCCCCAGCATTTT
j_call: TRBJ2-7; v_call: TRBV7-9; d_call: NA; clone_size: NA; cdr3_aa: CASTLDGRTYEQYF; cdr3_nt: TGTGCCAGCACCCTGGACGGCAGGACCTACGAGCAGTACTTC
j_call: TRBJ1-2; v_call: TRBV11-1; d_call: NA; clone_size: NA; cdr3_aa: CASSQGLNPNYGYTF; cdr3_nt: TGTGCCAGCAGCCAGGGACTAAACCCTAACTATGGCTACACCTTC
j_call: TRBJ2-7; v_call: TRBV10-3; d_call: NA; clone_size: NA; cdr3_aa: CAISGSGGNYAPYEQYF; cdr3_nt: TGTGCCATCAGTGGCTCGGGGGGCAACTACGCACCCTACGAGCAGTACTTC
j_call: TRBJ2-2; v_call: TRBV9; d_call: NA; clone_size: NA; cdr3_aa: CASSGSRENTGELFF; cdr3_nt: TGTGCCAGCAGCGGTAGTCGAGAGAACACCGGGGAGCTGTTTTTT
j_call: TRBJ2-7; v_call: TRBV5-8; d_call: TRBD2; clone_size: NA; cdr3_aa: CASSSGLASYEQYF; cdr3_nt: TGTGCCAGCAGTTCGGGACTAGCCAGCTACGAGCAGTACTTC
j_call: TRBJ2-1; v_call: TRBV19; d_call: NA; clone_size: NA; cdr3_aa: CASSIWSNEQFF; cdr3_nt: TGTGCCAGTAGTATCTGGAGCAATGAGCAGTTCTTC
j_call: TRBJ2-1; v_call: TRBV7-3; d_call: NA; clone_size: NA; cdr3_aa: CASSLGPAEFF; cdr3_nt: TGTGCCAGCAGCTTAGGGCCAGCGGAGTTCTTC
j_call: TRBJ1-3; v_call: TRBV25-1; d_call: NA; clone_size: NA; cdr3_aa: CASSEDSTIYF; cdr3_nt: TGTGCCAGCAGTGAAGACAGCACCATATATTTT
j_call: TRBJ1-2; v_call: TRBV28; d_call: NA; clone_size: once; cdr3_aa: CASRRPGQPYGYTF; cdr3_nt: TGTGCCAGCAGACGCCCGGGACAACCCTATGGCTACACCTTC
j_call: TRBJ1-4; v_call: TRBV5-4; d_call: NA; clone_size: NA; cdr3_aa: CASSPSSTGVLGEKLFF; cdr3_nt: TGTGCCAGCAGCCCCTCCTCGACCGGGGTGTTGGGAGAAAAACTGTTTTTT
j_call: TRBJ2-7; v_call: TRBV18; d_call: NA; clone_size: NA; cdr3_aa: CASSPGRARYEQYF; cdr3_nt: TGTGCCAGCTCACCTGGCCGAGCCCGCTACGAGCAGTACTTC
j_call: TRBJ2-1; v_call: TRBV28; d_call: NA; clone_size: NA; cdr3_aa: CASSLVPREQFF; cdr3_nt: TGTGCCAGCAGTTTAGTCCCGCGGGAGCAGTTCTTC
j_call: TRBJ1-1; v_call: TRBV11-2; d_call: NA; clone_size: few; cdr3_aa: CASSRQSVMNTEAFF; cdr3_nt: TGTGCCAGCTCCCGACAGAGCGTCATGAACACTGAAGCTTTCTTT
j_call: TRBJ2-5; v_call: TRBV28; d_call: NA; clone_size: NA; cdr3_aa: CASSPANPETQYF; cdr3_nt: TGTGCCAGCAGCCCCGCCAATCCAGAGACCCAGTACTTC
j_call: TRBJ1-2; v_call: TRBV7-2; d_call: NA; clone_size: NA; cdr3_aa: CASSSTGGRDRDGYTF; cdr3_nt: TGTGCCAGCAGCTCGACGGGTGGGAGGGATCGAGATGGCTACACCTTC
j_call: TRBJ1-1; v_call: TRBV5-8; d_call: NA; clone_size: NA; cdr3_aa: CASSLETGVLNTEAFF; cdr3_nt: TGTGCCAGCAGCTTGGAGACAGGAGTTTTGAACACTGAAGCTTTCTTT
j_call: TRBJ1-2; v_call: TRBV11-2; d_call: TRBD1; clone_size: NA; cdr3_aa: CASRHYAGTGRVANYGYTF; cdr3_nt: TGTGCCAGCAGGCATTACGCCGGGACAGGGAGGGTAGCTAACTATGGCTACACCTTC
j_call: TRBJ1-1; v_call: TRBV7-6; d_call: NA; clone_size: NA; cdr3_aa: CASRMNTEAFF; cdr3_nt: TGTGCCAGCCGGATGAACACTGAAGCTTTCTTT
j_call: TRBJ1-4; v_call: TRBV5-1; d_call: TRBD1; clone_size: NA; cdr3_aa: CASSPAGGATNEKLFF; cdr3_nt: TGCGCCAGCAGCCCGGCAGGGGGAGCAACTAATGAAAAACTGTTTTTT
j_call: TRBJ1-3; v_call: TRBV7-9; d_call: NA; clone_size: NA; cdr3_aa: CASSTEGSSGNTIYF; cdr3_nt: TGTGCCAGCAGCACTGAAGGGAGCTCTGGAAACACCATATATTTT
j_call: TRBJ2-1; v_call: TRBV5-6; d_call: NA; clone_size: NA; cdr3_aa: CASSLVFGYNEQFF; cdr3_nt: TGTGCCAGCAGCTTGGTCTTTGGCTACAATGAGCAGTTCTTC
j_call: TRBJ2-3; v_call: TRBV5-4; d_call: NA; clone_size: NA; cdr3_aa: CASQGSWTDTQYF; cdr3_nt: TGTGCCAGCCAGGGTTCATGGACAGATACGCAGTATTTT
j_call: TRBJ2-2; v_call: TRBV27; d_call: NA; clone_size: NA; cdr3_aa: CASRFLTGELFF; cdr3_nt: TGTGCCAGCAGATTCCTCACCGGGGAGCTGTTTTTT
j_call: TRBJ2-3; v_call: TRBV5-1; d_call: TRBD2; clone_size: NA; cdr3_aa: CASSLLREGTDTQYF; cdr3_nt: TGCGCCAGCAGCTTGTTGCGGGAGGGCACAGATACGCAGTATTTT
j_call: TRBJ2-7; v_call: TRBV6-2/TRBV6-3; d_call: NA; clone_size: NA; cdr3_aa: CASSYSSRTYEQYF; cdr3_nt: TGTGCCAGCAGTTACTCGAGTCGGACCTACGAGCAGTACTTC
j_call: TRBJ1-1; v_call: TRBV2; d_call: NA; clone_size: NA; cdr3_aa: CASSPIRQATMNTEAFF; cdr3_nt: TGTGCCAGCAGTCCAATAAGACAGGCAACTATGAACACTGAAGCTTTCTTT
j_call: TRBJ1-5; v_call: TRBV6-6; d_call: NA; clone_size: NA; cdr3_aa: CASSYRRSQPQHF; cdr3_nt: TGTGCCAGCAGTTATAGGCGGAGTCAGCCCCAGCATTTT
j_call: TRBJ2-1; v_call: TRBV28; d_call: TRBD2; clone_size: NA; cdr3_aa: CASSSPLAGGYNEQFF; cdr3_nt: TGTGCCAGCAGTTCCCCACTAGCGGGGGGTTACAATGAGCAGTTCTTC
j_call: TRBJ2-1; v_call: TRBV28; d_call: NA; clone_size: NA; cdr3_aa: CASSTGAALLVF; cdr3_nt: TGTGCCAGCAGCACCGGGGCGGCCCTCCTGGTCTTC
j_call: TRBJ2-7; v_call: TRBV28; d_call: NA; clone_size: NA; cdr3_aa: CASSLPSWGDEQYF; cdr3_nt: TGTGCCAGCAGTCTCCCATCATGGGGGGACGAGCAGTACTTC
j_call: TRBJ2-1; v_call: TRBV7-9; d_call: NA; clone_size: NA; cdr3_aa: CASSSRLSPRAPNEQFF; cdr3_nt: TGTGCCAGCAGCTCACGGCTATCCCCGCGGGCCCCCAATGAGCAGTTCTTC
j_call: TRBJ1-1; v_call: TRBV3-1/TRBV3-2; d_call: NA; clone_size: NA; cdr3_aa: CASSQGVGREAFF; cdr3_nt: TGTGCCAGCAGCCAAGGGGTTGGACGTGAAGCTTTCTTT
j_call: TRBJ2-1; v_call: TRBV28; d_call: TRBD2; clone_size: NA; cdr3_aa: CASSPPNAGAYNEQFF; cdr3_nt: TGTGCCAGCAGTCCTCCAAATGCGGGAGCGTACAATGAGCAGTTCTTC
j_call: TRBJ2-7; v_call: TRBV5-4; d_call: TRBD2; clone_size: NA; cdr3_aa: CASSLTAGTSGTRVGSEQYF; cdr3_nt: TGTGCCAGCAGCTTGACCGCCGGGACTAGCGGGACAAGGGTCGGGTCCGAGCAGTACTTC
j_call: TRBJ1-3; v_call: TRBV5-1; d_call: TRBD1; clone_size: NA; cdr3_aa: CASSPGTGRDTIYF; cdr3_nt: TGCGCCAGCAGCCCCGGGACAGGGAGGGACACCATATATTTT